The 3 T cell receptor beta chains in this list originate from one sample, sequenced in a study of identical twins. TCRdb reprocessed the 5' RACE reads with MiXCR, giving one entry per CDR3 protein. The table has approximately 470,000 distinct CDR3 sequences, 13% to 15% seen once; the top ten hold around 0.57%. These records were also assigned to another study, of yellow fever vaccine responses in identical twins.

The sample was CD4+ T cells sorted from blood. These receptors were obtained from a woman under 30 in good health.

This clonotype was recorded a few times. The chain uses TRBV29-1 and TRBJ1-2; TRBD1 matches at 7 bases. Per germline, CDR1 SQVTM and CDR2 ANQGSEA. The CDR3 is 13 residues long. J lost 11 bases, V lost 4 bases, and 13 bases had no gene match. The CDR3 region is CSVGEPDRNHYTF. In nucleotides, the CDR3 is TGCAGCGTTGGGGAACCGGACAGGAACCATTACACCTTC.

V and J are TRBV20-1 and TRBJ2-3; D may match TRBD1 or TRBD2 (6 bases each). The length of the CDR3 is 15 residues. V was cut by 3 bases and J by 0 bases, with 13 bases left in between. Germline-derived CDR1 and CDR2 are DFQATT and SNEGSKA (reference sequence). The CDR3 is CSARGGAASTDTQYF. CDR3 nucleotides: TGCAGTGCTAGGGGGGGCGCCGCTAGCACAGATACGCAGTATTTT.

The chain couples TRBV6-2 or TRBV6-3 to TRBJ2-5; 12 bases line up with TRBD2. V dropped 8 bases and J dropped 2; count of bases not matched to a gene: 12. The germline V gene encodes CDR1 MNHEY and CDR2 SVGEGT. The CDR3 runs to 17 residues. CDR3 region: CASRSRLAGANQETQYF. CDR3 bases: TGTGCCAGCCGAAGTCGACTAGCGGGAGCAAATCAAGAGACCCAGTACTTC.